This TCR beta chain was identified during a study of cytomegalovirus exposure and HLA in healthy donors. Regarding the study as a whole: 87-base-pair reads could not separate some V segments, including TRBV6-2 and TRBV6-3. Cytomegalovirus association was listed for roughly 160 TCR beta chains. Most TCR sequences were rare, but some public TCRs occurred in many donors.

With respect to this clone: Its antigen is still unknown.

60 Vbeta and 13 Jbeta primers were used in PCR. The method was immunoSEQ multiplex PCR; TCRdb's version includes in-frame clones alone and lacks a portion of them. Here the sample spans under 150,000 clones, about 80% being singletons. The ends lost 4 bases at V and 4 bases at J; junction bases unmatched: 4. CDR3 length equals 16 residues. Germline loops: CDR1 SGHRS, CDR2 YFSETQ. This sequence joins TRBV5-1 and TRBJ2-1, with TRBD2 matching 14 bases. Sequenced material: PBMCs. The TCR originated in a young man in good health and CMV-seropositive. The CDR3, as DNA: TGCGCCAGCAGCCAGAGGACTAGCGGGGGGTACAATGAGCAGTTCTTC. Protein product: CASSQRTSGGYNEQFF.